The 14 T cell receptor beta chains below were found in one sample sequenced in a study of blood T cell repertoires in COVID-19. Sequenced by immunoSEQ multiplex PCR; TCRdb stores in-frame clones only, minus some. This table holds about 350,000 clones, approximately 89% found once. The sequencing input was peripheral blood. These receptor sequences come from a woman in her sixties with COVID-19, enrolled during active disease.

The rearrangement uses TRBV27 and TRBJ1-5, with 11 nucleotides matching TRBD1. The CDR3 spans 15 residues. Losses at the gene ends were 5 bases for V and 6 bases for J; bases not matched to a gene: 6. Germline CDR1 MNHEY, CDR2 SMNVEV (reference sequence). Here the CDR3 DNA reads TGTGCCAGCAGTGCCGGGACAGGGGGAATTCAGCCCCAGCATTTT. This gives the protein CASSAGTGGIQPQHF.

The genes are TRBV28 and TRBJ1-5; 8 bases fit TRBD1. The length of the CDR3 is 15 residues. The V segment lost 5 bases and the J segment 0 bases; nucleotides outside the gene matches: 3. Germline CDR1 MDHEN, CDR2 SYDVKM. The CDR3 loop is CASSPQGVSNQPQHF. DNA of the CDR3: TGTGCCAGCAGTCCACAGGGGGTTAGCAATCAGCCCCAGCATTTT.

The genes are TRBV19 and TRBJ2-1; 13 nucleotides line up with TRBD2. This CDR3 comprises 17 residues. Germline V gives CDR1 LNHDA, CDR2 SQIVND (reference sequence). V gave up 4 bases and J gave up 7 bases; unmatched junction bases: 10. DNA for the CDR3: TGTGCCAGTAGTACCAGACTAGCGGGGGGCCGGGGAAATGAGCAGTTCTTC. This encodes CASSTRLAGGRGNEQFF.

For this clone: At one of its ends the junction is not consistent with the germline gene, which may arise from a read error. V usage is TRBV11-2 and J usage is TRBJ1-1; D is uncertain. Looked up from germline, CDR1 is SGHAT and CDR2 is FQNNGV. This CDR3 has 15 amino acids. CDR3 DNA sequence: TGTGCCAGCAGCTACCAGAGCCCGGGGAACCCTGAAGCTTTCTTT. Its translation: CASSYQSPGNPEAFF.

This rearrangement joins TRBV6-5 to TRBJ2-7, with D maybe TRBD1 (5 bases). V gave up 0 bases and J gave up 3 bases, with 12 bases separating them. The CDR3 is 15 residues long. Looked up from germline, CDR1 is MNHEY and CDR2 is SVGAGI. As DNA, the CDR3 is TGTGCCAGCAGTTACTCGATCAGGGTCGACTACGAGCAGTACTTC. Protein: CASSYSIRVDYEQYF.

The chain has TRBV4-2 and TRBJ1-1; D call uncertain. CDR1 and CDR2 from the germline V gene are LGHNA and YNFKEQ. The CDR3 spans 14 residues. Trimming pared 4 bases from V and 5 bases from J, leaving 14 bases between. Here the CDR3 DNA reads TGTGCCAGCAGCCCTGGAGGAGGAGTTACTGAAGCTTTCTTT. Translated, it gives CASSPGGGVTEAFF.

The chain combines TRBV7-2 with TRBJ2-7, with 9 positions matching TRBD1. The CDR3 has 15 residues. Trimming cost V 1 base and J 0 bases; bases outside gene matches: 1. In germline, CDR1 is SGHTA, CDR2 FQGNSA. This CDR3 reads CASSLGDRVSYEQYF. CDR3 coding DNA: TGTGCCAGCAGCTTAGGGGACAGGGTCTCCTACGAGCAGTACTTC.

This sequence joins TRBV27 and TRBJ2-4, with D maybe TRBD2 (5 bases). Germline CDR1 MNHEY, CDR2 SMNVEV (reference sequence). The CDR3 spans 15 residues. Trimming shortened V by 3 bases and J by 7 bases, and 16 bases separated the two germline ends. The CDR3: CASSFLPPSGNIQYF. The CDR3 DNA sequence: TGTGCCAGCAGTTTTTTGCCCCCCTCGGGGAACATTCAGTACTTC.

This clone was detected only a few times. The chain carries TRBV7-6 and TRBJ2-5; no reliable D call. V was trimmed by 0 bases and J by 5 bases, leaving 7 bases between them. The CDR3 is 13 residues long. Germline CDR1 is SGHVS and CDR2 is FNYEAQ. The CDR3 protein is CASSLARVETQYF. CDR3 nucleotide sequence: TGTGCCAGCAGCTTAGCGCGAGTGGAGACCCAGTACTTC.

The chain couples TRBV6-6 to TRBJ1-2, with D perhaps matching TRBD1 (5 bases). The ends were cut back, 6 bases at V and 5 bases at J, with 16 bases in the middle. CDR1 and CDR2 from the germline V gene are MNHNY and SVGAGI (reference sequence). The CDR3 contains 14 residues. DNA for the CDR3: TGTGCCAGCAGGGACGGGGGTACAGATTATGGCTACACCTTC. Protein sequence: CASRDGGTDYGYTF.

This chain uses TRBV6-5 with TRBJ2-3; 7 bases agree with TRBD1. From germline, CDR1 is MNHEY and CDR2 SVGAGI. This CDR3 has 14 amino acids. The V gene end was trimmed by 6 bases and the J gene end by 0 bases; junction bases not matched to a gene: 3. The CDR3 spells CASRKQGSTDTQYF. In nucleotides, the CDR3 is TGTGCCAGCAGGAAACAGGGGAGCACAGATACGCAGTATTTT.

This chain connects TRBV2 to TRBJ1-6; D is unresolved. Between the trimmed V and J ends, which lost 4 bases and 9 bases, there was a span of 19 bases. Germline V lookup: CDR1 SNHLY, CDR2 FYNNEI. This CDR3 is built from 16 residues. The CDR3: CASSVRDIDVGSPLHF. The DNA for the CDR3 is TGTGCCAGCAGTGTGCGGGATATCGATGTTGGTTCACCCCTCCACTTT.

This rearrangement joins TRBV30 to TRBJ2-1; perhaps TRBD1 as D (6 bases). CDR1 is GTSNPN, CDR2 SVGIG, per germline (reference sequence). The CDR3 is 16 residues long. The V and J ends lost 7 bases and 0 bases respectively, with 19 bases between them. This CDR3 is CAFTLQGFSSYNEQFF. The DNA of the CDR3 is TGTGCCTTCACTTTACAGGGATTTAGCTCCTACAATGAGCAGTTCTTC.

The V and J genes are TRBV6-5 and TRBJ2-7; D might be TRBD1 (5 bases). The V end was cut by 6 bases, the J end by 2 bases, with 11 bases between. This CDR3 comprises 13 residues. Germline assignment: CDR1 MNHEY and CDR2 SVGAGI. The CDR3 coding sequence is TGTGCCAGCAGGGGTACAGGAACCTACGAGCAGTACTTC. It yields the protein CASRGTGTYEQYF.